This TCR beta chain appears in the sequencing data of a study of shared clonotypes between healthy human individuals. Study-wide results and caveats: Owing to a small donor count, the genetic and exposure-history diversity represented was limited. A reduction in generation probabilities was seen for non-shared clonotypes relative to those shared by all four donors. The authors sampled blood alone, and tissue repertoires likely differ.

V dropped 0 bases and J dropped 5 bases, with 14 bases sitting between them. CDR3 length: 15 amino acids. Germline V lookup: CDR1 SGHDT, CDR2 YYEEEE. Per sorted-subset replicate PCR, input was roughly 220 ng DNA, representing about 30,000 T cell genomes. The table came from immunoSEQ multiplex PCR; TCRdb's copy has only in-frame clones and leaves some out. This table has approximately 590,000 clones, roughly 95% appearing once. Naive CD8 cells comprised CD45RO-negative, CCR7-positively selected cells, excluding terminally differentiated effector memory CD45RA+ cells. About this clone itself: Its matching antigen is unknown.

The sequence was collected from a woman aged 25 to 39 in good health. Source material: naive CD8+ T cells sorted from blood. The chain is built from TRBV5-6 and TRBJ1-1, with unresolved D. As DNA, the CDR3 is TGTGCCAGCAGCTTGGTTTCCGGGCCGGGGACTGAAGCTTTCTTT. Translating gives CASSLVSGPGTEAFF. Full variable domain (missing parts from reference TRBV5-6 and TRBJ1-1): DAGVTQSPTHLIKTRGQQVTLRCSPKSGHDTVSWYQQALGQGPQFIFQYYEEEERQRGNFPDRFSGHQFPNYSSELNVNALLLGDSALYLCASSLVSGPGTEAFFGQGTRLTVV.